The 31 T cell receptor beta chains in this list originate from one sample, sequenced in a study of spatial heterogeneity in lung cancer. TCRdb re-analysed the 5' RACE reads in MiXCR, keeping a single row per CDR3 protein. The data show about 38,000 distinct CDR3 sequences, around 7% seen once. Time point indicated: sample taken at primary tumor resection. Whole RNA, which was extracted from tumor, nontumor lung tissue or frozen PBMC, was sequenced without any cell sorting. Specimen: PBMCs, collected at surgery. These TCRs come from a male donor with early-stage non-small cell lung cancer.

The J gene is TRBJ1-1, the V gene TRBV5-1; D is unresolved. The V end lost 1 base, the J end lost 5 bases, and 12 bases lay between the germline ends. This CDR3 has 14 residues. CDR1 and CDR2 (germline): SGHRS, YFSETQ. CDR3 bases: TGCGCCAGCAGCTTGATGAGAGGAAAAACTGAAGCTTTCTTT. This translates into CASSLMRGKTEAFF.

This chain connects TRBV7-2 to TRBJ2-2, with 12 bases matching TRBD1. The ends lost 1 base at V and 6 bases at J; junction bases unmatched: 3. Germline assignment: CDR1 SGHTA and CDR2 FQGNSA. CDR3 length equals 16 residues. The CDR3 DNA reads as TGTGCCAGCAGCTTAGTTGGGACAGGGGGCGCCGGGGAGCTGTTTTTT. This gives the protein CASSLVGTGGAGELFF.

This clonotype has a count of ten or more. This sequence joins TRBV4-3 and TRBJ1-1; the D is unclear. V shed 1 base and J shed 10 bases, with 13 bases lying between them. Germline CDR1 and CDR2: LGHNA and YSLEER. The CDR3 has 13 residues. The CDR3 DNA is TGCGCCAGCAGCCAAGTGGCAGGATCGCCAGCTTTCTTT. Encoded protein: CASSQVAGSPAFF.

At least ten counts were recorded for this clonotype. V and J are TRBV15 and TRBJ2-5; TRBD2 aligns across 13 bases. Germline V gene data show CDR1 as LNHNV and CDR2 as YYDKDF (reference sequence). J was trimmed by 5 bases and V by 10 bases; bases with no gene match: 7. This CDR3 region has 14 residues. Written as DNA, the CDR3 is TGTGCCAGCAGGGGACTAGCGGGATTCGAGACCCAGTACTTC. This encodes CASRGLAGFETQYF.

This sequence joins TRBV10-2 and TRBJ2-3; the match to TRBD2 covers 8 bases. V shed 1 base, J shed 2 bases, and the junction held 14 bases outside the gene matches. The CDR3 is 19 amino acids. Germline V lookup: CDR1 WSHSY, CDR2 SAAADI. The CDR3 bases are TGCGCCAGCAGTGAGTGGGGCCTAGCGGGCGTCTCTATCACAGATACGCAGTATTTT. This gives the protein CASSEWGLAGVSITDTQYF.

There are many counts of this clonotype. The chain uses TRBV6-1 and TRBJ1-5; tentatively, D is TRBD1 (6 bases). Germline assignment: CDR1 MNHNS and CDR2 SASEGT. The CDR3 has 13 amino acids. V was trimmed by 8 bases and J by 2 bases, leaving 10 bases between them. The CDR3 DNA reads TGTGCCAGCCACAGGGCGGGCAATCAGCCCCAGCATTTT. It encodes CASHRAGNQPQHF.

This clonotype was seen ten or more times. The chain links TRBV11-1 to TRBJ2-7; no clear D. This CDR3 spans 13 amino acids. With 5 bases removed from V and 2 bases from J, the gap between germline ends came to 10 bases. Germline-derived CDR1 and CDR2 are SGHAT and FQDESV (reference sequence). The CDR3 DNA is TGTGCCAGCAGCCCCACCGGCACCTACGAGCAGTACGTC. This gives the protein CASSPTGTYEQYV.

This clonotype has a handful of counts. CDR3 loop: CASSSGNLNEQFF. DNA for the CDR3: TGCGCCAGCAGCTCGGGGAACCTCAATGAGCAGTTCTTC. This chain uses TRBV5-1 with TRBJ2-1; maybe TRBD2 (5 bases). Germline V lookup: CDR1 SGHRS, CDR2 YFSETQ. CDR3 length: 13 residues. Trimming stripped 3 bases from V and 6 bases from J, with 10 bases between.

This clonotype was counted a few times. The rearrangement links TRBV4-3 to TRBJ1-2, with TRBD1 matching 7 bases. After removal of 4 bases from V and 5 bases from J, the junction contained 16 bases not matched to a gene. The CDR3 has 17 amino acids. CDR1 and CDR2 from the germline V gene are LGHNA and YSLEER. The CDR3 loop is CASSPTPDRNNPYGYTF. As DNA, the CDR3 is TGCGCCAGCAGCCCAACACCGGACAGGAACAACCCGTATGGCTACACCTTC.

This clonotype was recorded at least ten times. The V gene is TRBV3-1, the J gene TRBJ1-5; D is unclear. The CDR3 runs 12 residues. The V end lost 3 bases, the J end lost 5 bases, and 5 bases lay between the germline ends. Per the germline V gene, CDR1 is LGHDT and CDR2 is YNNKEL (reference sequence). The CDR3 sequence: CASSQRDQPQHF. The CDR3 region has the DNA TGTGCCAGCAGCCAGAGGGATCAGCCCCAGCATTTT. Filled out from reference TRBV3-1 and TRBJ1-5, the complete variable domain reads DTAVSQTPKYLVTQMGNDKSIKCEQNLGHDTMYWYKQDSKKFLKIMFSYNNKELIINETVPNRFSPKSPDKAHLNLHINSLELGDSAVYFCASSQRDQPQHFGDGTRLSIL.

V usage is TRBV10-2 and J usage is TRBJ2-5; D is undetermined. Per germline, CDR1 WSHSY and CDR2 SAAADI. This CDR3 spans 14 amino acids. Trimming took 1 base from V and 3 from J, leaving 9 bases between them. The CDR3 spells CASSEWKNEETQYF. The CDR3 DNA reads TGCGCCAGCAGTGAGTGGAAGAATGAAGAGACCCAGTACTTC.

This clonotype was picked up a small number of times. The rearrangement uses TRBV21-1 and TRBJ2-5; TRBD1 reflects the table's D call only, with no check against the DNA. TRBV21-1 is assigned pseudogene status. This CDR3 region has 19 residues. The CDR3 bases are TGTGCCAGCAGCTCCTTCCGGGACAGCGAACGTCACAGAGCGGAGACCCAGTACTTC. It specifies CASSSFRDSERHRAETQYF.

Many counts were recorded for this clonotype. The V call is TRBV5-1, the J call TRBJ1-2; TRBD1 matches 8 bases. Germline V CDR1 and CDR2: SGHRS, YFSETQ. The junction had 5 bases not matched to a gene; V was cut back by 4 bases and J by 3 bases. This CDR3 comprises 14 residues. The CDR3 protein is CASSREGQDYGYTF. CDR3 coding DNA: TGCGCCAGCAGCAGAGAGGGACAGGACTATGGCTACACCTTC.

At least ten counts were recorded for this clonotype. This rearrangement joins TRBV19 to TRBJ2-5; perhaps TRBD1 as D (5 bases). Germline loops: CDR1 LNHDA, CDR2 SQIVND (reference sequence). Trimming left V 6 bases short and J 1 base short, with 12 bases between. This CDR3 has 14 residues. The DNA for the CDR3 is TGTGCCAGTAGCCACTCAGGGCCCCAAGAGACCCAGTACTTC. It is translated as CASSHSGPQETQYF.

This clonotype turned up a few times. In nucleotides, the CDR3 is TGTGCCAGCAGCCGACAGGCCTACACTGAAGCTTTCTTT. Its protein product is CASSRQAYTEAFF. This chain uses TRBV7-2 with TRBJ1-1; maybe TRBD1 (6 bases). The CDR3 loop spans 13 amino acids. Trimming shortened V by 5 bases and J by 3 bases, and 10 bases separated the two germline ends. CDR1 is SGHTA and CDR2 is FQGNSA in the germline V gene.

This clonotype came up many times. The rearrangement joins TRBV7-9 to TRBJ2-3; TRBD2 agrees at 7 bases. Germline CDR1 reads SEHNR; CDR2 reads FQNEAQ (reference sequence). The CDR3 runs 16 residues. V shed 5 bases and J 2 bases; nucleotides not matched to a gene: 10. CDR3 DNA sequence: TGTGCCAGCAGCCCGTTAGCTAGCGGAGTCACAGATACGCAGTATTTT. This gives the protein CASSPLASGVTDTQYF.

This clonotype was seen a few times. Relative to the germline gene, one junction end is altered; a read error may explain this. The J gene is TRBJ1-2, the V gene TRBV27, with 8 positions matching TRBD1. Germline-derived CDR1 and CDR2 are MNHEY and SMNVEV (reference sequence). CDR3 size: 14 residues. The CDR3 DNA follows: TGTGTCAGCAGTACTCGACAGGGGAACTATGGCTACACCTTC. This codes for CVSSTRQGNYGYTF.

Concerning this clonotype itself: Just one base apart from a much larger clone, this may be a read error. The rearrangement joins TRBV6-2 or TRBV6-3 to TRBJ2-1, with a tentative D call TRBD1 (6 bases). This CDR3 is built from 13 residues. Germline CDR1 and CDR2: MNHEY and SVGEGT. Trimming pared 2 bases from V and 13 bases from J, leaving 15 bases between. This CDR3 is CASSYAGAYAQFF. DNA of the CDR3: TGTGCCAGCAGTTACGCAGGGGCCTATGCACAGTTCTTC.

There are many counts of this clonotype. The CDR3 nucleotides read TGTGCCAGCAGCTTAGGTCGGGGAAATAATTCACCCCTCCACTTT. Residues: CASSLGRGNNSPLHF. The chain has TRBV7-9 and TRBJ1-6; no definite D call. CDR3 length: 15 amino acids. Trimming left V 1 base short and J 5 bases short, with 9 bases between. The germline V gene has CDR1 SEHNR and CDR2 FQNEAQ (reference sequence).

This clonotype was detected many times. The chain employs TRBV9 and TRBJ2-7, with 8 bases matching TRBD1. CDR1 and CDR2 from the germline V gene are SGDLS and YYNGEE. This CDR3 region has 14 residues. V gave up 2 bases and J gave up 3 bases; unmatched junction bases: 4. The CDR3 nucleotides read TGTGCCAGCAGCGTCGGGACAGGCGACTACGAGCAGTACTTC. Its translation is CASSVGTGDYEQYF.

The chain carries TRBV9 and TRBJ2-1, with 11 bases that match TRBD2. Germline lookup yields CDR1 SGDLS and CDR2 YYNGEE. This CDR3 is built from 19 residues. V lost 5 bases to trimming and J lost 8 bases; unmatched junction nucleotides: 21. CDR3 bases: TGTGCCAGCAGGGGACAGGGCGCTGGGGTCATAGCGGGAGGGGATGAGCAGTTCTTC. It encodes CASRGQGAGVIAGGDEQFF.

There are many counts of this clonotype. The chain combines TRBV6-2 or TRBV6-3 with TRBJ2-5; TRBD1 matches 7 bases. Trimming cost V 9 bases and J 2 bases; bases outside gene matches: 9. The CDR3 is made up of 14 amino acids. Germline V CDR1 and CDR2: MNHEY, SVGEGT. CDR3 DNA sequence: TGTGCCAGTGTACCAGGGGGAGCTCAAGAGACCCAGTACTTC. It codes for CASVPGGAQETQYF.

This clonotype was picked up many times. This chain joins TRBV6-6 and TRBJ2-5; no reliable D call. Germline-derived CDR1 and CDR2 are MNHNY and SVGAGI (reference sequence). V gave up 0 bases and J gave up 3 bases, with 8 bases separating them. This CDR3 is 14 amino acids long. The CDR3 is CASSYSAAKETQYF. In DNA form, the CDR3 reads TGTGCCAGCAGTTACTCGGCAGCTAAAGAGACCCAGTACTTC.

This clonotype was recorded many times. The CDR3 DNA reads as TGTGCCATCAGTGTCGACGGCTCCTACAATGAGCAGTTCTTC. Translation: CAISVDGSYNEQFF. The V gene is TRBV10-3, the J gene TRBJ2-1; D is unclear. Trimming stripped 4 bases from V and 0 bases from J, with 7 bases between. Germline V gene lookup returns CDR1 ENHRY and CDR2 SYGVKD. The CDR3 length is 14 residues.

This sequence joins TRBV4-1 and TRBJ2-5, with 7 bases identical to TRBD2. With 1 base clipped from V and 5 bases from J, the junction kept 4 bases outside the gene matches. This CDR3 is 14 amino acids long. Germline CDR1 reads MGHRA; CDR2 reads YSYEKL. In nucleotides, the CDR3 is TGCGCCAGCAGCCAAGCGGCGGGGGTGGAGACCCAGTACTTC. This encodes CASSQAAGVETQYF.

This clonotype was picked up many times. V is TRBV30 and J is TRBJ1-4, with a weak D call TRBD1 (5 bases). Germline V gene lookup returns CDR1 GTSNPN and CDR2 SVGIG (reference sequence). CDR3 size: 14 residues. V was pared by 0 bases and J by 5 bases, with 10 bases between. CDR3 nucleotides: TGTGCCTGGAGTGTACTCAGGGAGAATGAAAAACTGTTTTTT. Amino acid sequence: CAWSVLRENEKLFF.

This clonotype has at least ten counts. This chain joins TRBV7-2 and TRBJ2-2; weak D call: TRBD2 (6 bases). There are 15 residues in the CDR3. Trimming cost V 7 bases and J 1 base, with 13 bases left between them. From germline, CDR1 is SGHTA and CDR2 FQGNSA. The chain's CDR3 is CASTTAEGNTGELFF. In DNA, the CDR3 is TGTGCCAGCACTACCGCGGAGGGGAACACCGGGGAGCTGTTTTTT.

In this sample, this clonotype turned up many times. The V call is TRBV12-3 or TRBV12-4, the J call TRBJ2-5; TRBD2 aligns across 14 bases. The CDR3 has 17 residues. With V trimmed by 4 bases and J by 2 bases, 6 bases remained unmatched. The CDR3 DNA reads as TGTGCCAGCAGTTCGGAGGGACTAGCGGGAGTTCAAGAGACCCAGTACTTC. Translating it yields CASSSEGLAGVQETQYF.

This clonotype was counted at least ten times. The chain combines TRBV29-1 with TRBJ1-1, with D maybe TRBD1 (5 bases). V lost 2 bases and J lost 1, with 14 bases in between. Germline values: CDR1 SQVTM, CDR2 ANQGSEA. This CDR3 spans 15 amino acids. CDR3 nucleotides: TGCAGCGTTGAAAGTCAGGGAAGAGGGAACACTGAAGCTTTCTTT. This gives the protein CSVESQGRGNTEAFF.

This clonotype was counted between two and nine times. The gene calls are TRBV19 and TRBJ1-2; 8 bases line up with TRBD1. The CDR3 is made up of 11 amino acids. Germline V lookup: CDR1 LNHDA, CDR2 SQIVND (reference sequence). V lost 9 bases to trimming and J lost 8 bases; unmatched junction nucleotides: 5. CDR3 sequence: CASRQGSGYTF. The CDR3 DNA sequence: TGTGCCAGCAGACAGGGGAGCGGCTACACCTTC. Full variable domain (remainder filled in from reference TRBV19 and TRBJ1-2): DGGITQSPKYLFRKEGQNVTLSCEQNLNHDAMYWYRQDPGQGLRLIYYSQIVNDFQKGDIAEGYSVSREKKESFPLTVTSAQKNPTAFYLCASRQGSGYTFGSGTRLTVV.

In this sample, this clonotype turned up many times. The chain links TRBV10-3 to TRBJ2-7; a possible D gene is TRBD2 (8 bases). There are 15 residues in the CDR3. The ends were cut back, 10 bases at V and 0 bases at J, with 19 bases in the middle. Looked up from germline, CDR1 is ENHRY and CDR2 is SYGVKD. The CDR3 loop reads CATGGTAGSSYEQYV. The CDR3 region has the DNA TGTGCCACGGGGGGGACAGCGGGGAGCTCCTACGAGCAGTACGTC.